Here is one T cell receptor (beta chain) with its context. Genomic DNA per cell subset filled all wells of several immunoSEQ plates. Original methodology: Junction-only sequences without quality scores were provided by ImmunoSEQ, so filtering was different. Data came from immunoSEQ multiplex PCR; TCRdb stores just in-frame clones and leaves some out. V, J and clone size were drawn from that table, and D and trimming were deduced from the DNA. This sample carries 900,000 to 1,200,000 clones, around three quarters of them seen once, and the ten largest clones take roughly 0.62%. This sample is drawn from a study of shared clonotypes between healthy human individuals. CDR3 length: 14 amino acids. V lost 3 bases to trimming and J lost 8 bases, with 14 bases between them. Germline CDR1 reads LNHDA; CDR2 reads SQIVND (reference sequence).

The sequence was collected from a man younger than 35 in good health. Some clones in this sample may be carry-over from other donors' samples. Sequencing input: memory CD4+ T cells from PBMCs. Described subset: CD45RA-negative fraction. The V and J genes are TRBV19 and TRBJ2-1; D possibly corresponds to TRBD1 (5 bases). In DNA form, the CDR3 reads TGTGCCAGTAGTATTGGGTCCATAGGGGATGAGCAGTTCTTC. Amino acids: CASSIGSIGDEQFF.